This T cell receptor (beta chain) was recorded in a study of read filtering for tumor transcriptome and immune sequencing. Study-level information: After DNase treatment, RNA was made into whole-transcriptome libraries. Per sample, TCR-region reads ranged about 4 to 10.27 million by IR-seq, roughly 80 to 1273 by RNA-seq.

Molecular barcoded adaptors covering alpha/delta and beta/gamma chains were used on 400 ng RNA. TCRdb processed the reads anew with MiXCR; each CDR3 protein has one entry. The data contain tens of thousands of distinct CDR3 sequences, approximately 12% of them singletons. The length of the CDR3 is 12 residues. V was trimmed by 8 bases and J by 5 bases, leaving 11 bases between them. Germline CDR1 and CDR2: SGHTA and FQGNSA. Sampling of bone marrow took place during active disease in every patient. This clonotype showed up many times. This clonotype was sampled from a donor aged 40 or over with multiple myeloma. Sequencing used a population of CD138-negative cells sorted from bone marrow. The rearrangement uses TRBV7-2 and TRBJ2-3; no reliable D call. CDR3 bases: TGTGCCAGCTCCCGTCCCAAAGATACGCAGTATTTT. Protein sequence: CASSRPKDTQYF.